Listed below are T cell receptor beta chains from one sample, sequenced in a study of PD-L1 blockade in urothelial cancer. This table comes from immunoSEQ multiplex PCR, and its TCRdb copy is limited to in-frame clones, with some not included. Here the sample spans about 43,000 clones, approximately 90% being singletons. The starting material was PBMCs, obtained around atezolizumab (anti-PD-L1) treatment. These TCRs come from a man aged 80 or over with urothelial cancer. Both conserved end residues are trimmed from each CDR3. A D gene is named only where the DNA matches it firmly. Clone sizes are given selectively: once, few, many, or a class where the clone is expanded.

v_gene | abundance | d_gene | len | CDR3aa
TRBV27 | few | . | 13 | ASRGKRGRTDTQY
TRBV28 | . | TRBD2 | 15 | AIMNPASGTVTDTQY
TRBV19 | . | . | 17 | ASSMTWRAAGSGANVLT
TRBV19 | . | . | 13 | ASSIGLVSTDTQY
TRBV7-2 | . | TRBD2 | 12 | EEGSGRIPYEQY
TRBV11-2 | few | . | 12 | ASSPTFNVNEQF
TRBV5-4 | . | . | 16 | ASSPTPRQDSGANVLT
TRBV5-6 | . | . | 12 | ASSAGLDGETQY
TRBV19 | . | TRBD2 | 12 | ASSMGRGGDEQY
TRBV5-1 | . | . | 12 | ASSRSGPSEEQY
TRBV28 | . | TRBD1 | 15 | ASSRRTGGAKVVEQY
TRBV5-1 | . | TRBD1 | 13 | ASSLAGTGSNEQY
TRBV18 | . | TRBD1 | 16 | ASSHGQGALSTSNEQY
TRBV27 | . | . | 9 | ASSRGITQY
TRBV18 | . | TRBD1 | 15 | ASSFQRTGALNTEAF
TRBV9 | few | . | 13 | ASSVDPGGAYGYT
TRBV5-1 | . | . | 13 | ASTSGVRRGGEQY
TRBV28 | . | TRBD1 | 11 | ASSRDSGNTIY
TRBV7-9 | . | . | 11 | ASSRGQIYGYT
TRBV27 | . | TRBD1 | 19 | ASSPRSTGGIILAGANVLT
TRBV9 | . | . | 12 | ASSVAPGVDEQY
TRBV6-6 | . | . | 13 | ASSRDSPSYNEQF
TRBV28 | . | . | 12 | ASSSGPVLVEQY
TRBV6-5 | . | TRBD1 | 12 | ASSYADRGHEQY
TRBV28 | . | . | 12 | ASRPSGAGNTIY
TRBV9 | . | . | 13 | ASSVGGGAINTIY
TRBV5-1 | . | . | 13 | ASSLAVGRPETQY